This T cell receptor (beta chain) was retrieved from a study of blood T cell repertoires in COVID-19. In the study overall: Collection of acute and convalescent COVID-19 samples took place in the United States, Italy and Spain.

Original handling: Estimation of nucleated cell counts relied on the amplification of reference gene primers. The repertoire was sequenced with immunoSEQ multiplex PCR; TCRdb's copy has only in-frame clones and lacks some. That table furnishes V, J and clone size, whereas the DNA furnished D and trimming. The profile covers tens of thousands of clones, with almost 85% appearing a single time and around 22% taken by the ten largest. This CDR3 region has 14 residues. CDR1 is SNHLY and CDR2 is FYNNEI in the germline V gene. Trimming stripped 8 bases from V and 7 bases from J, with 15 bases between. The genes are TRBV2 and TRBJ1-6; D is possibly TRBD1 (5 bases). The sequenced sample was peripheral blood. The receptor's source is a woman aged 60-75 years with acute or convalescent COVID-19. CDR3 in amino acids: CASLVGTENSPLHF. For the CDR3, the DNA is TGTGCCAGCTTAGTCGGGACTGAGAATTCACCCCTCCACTTT.